The 31 T cell receptor beta chains below come from one sample, sequenced in a study of blood T cell repertoires in COVID-19. Profiling relied on immunoSEQ multiplex PCR, and the TCRdb table lists in-frame clones only, not all of them. There are some 90,000 clones in the sample; about two thirds occur only once, and about 26% lies in the top ten. The sequencing sample was made of peripheral blood. The source is a woman aged 55-69 years in a cohort sampled during active or convalescent COVID-19.

The chain recombines TRBV11-2 with TRBJ1-1; D is undetermined. This CDR3 is 12 amino acids long. Trimming shortened V by 5 bases and J by 6 bases, and 10 bases separated the two germline ends. The germline CDR1 and CDR2 sequences are SGHAT and FQNNGV. The CDR3 region has the DNA TGTGCCAGCAGCATGCGTGGAGCTGAAGCTTTCTTT. It translates to CASSMRGAEAFF.

This clone was seen only a few times. The chain has TRBV4-3 and TRBJ2-2; a possible D gene is TRBD1 (6 bases). Trimming cost V 1 base and J 0 bases, with 15 bases left between them. The germline V gene has CDR1 LGHNA and CDR2 YSLEER. The CDR3 length is 18 residues. The CDR3 loop is CASSQVRVGHANTGELFF. The CDR3 nucleotides are TGCGCCAGCAGCCAAGTAAGGGTGGGACATGCGAACACCGGGGAGCTGTTTTTT.

The CDR3 DNA reads TGTGCCAGCAGTTACCCAGGGGAAGAGACCCAGTACTTC. It specifies CASSYPGEETQYF. The V gene is TRBV6-6, the J gene TRBJ2-5, with D possibly being TRBD1 (6 bases). Trimming left V 2 bases short and J 3 bases short, with 7 bases between. Germline V lookup: CDR1 MNHNY, CDR2 SVGAGI (reference sequence). This CDR3 region has 13 residues.

The sample holds a few counts of this clone. The rearrangement links TRBV7-6 to TRBJ1-1, with 9 bases identical to TRBD1. The J segment lost 5 bases and the V segment lost 1 base, leaving 8 bases of the junction unmatched. This CDR3 has 16 residues. CDR1 and CDR2 from the germline V gene are SGHVS and FNYEAQ. The DNA for the CDR3 is TGTGCCAGCAGCTTAGGTCCCCGGACAGGGGAAACTGAAGCTTTCTTT. This encodes CASSLGPRTGETEAFF.

The chain joins TRBV20-1 to TRBJ1-1; tentative D call: TRBD1 (6 bases). The germline V gene encodes CDR1 DFQATT and CDR2 SNEGSKA (reference sequence). The CDR3 covers 11 residues. Trimming removed 6 bases from V and 8 bases from J, with 13 bases in between. DNA for the CDR3: TGCAGTGCAGTCACAGGGTTGGAAGCTTTCTTT. This codes for CSAVTGLEAFF.

CDR3 sequence reads: CASSPHVIAGGPETQYF. DNA for the CDR3: TGCGCCAGCAGCCCACACGTGATAGCGGGGGGGCCGGAGACCCAGTACTTC. The rearrangement joins TRBV5-1 to TRBJ2-5; TRBD2 matches 11 bases. The germline V gene encodes CDR1 SGHRS and CDR2 YFSETQ. V lost 4 bases and J lost 5; bases outside the gene matches: 13. The CDR3 runs to 17 residues.

This clone was counted only a few times. V is TRBV9 and J is TRBJ2-3, with TRBD2 matching 10 bases. This CDR3 has 15 residues. Germline CDR1 SGDLS, CDR2 YYNGEE. V shed 4 bases and J 2 bases; nucleotides not matched to a gene: 4. The DNA for the CDR3 is TGTGCCAGCAGCACCGGACTAGCGGCCACAGATACGCAGTATTTT. It codes for CASSTGLAATDTQYF.

CDR3 in DNA: TGTGCCAGCAGTTACTCCGGACAGGGGGCGCCCGGGGAGCTGTTTTTT. Protein sequence: CASSYSGQGAPGELFF. The chain couples TRBV6-5 to TRBJ2-2, with 11 nucleotides matching TRBD1. Germline V gene data show CDR1 as MNHEY and CDR2 as SVGAGI. The J segment lost 6 bases and the V segment lost 0 bases, leaving 3 bases of the junction unmatched. The CDR3 totals 16 residues.

The chain uses TRBV4-1 and TRBJ1-2; D call uncertain. Between the trimmed V and J ends, which lost 0 bases and 1 base, there was a span of 9 bases. The germline V gene has CDR1 MGHRA and CDR2 YSYEKL. This CDR3 is 15 amino acids long. The CDR3 DNA is TGCGCCAGCAGCCAAGATGGGGAGATTAACTATGGCTACACCTTC. This gives the protein CASSQDGEINYGYTF.

The gene calls are TRBV5-1 and TRBJ2-3; 15 bases agree with TRBD2. There are 18 residues in the CDR3. Trimming at V came to 0 bases and at J to 6 bases, leaving 8 bases not matched to a gene. Germline V gene lookup returns CDR1 SGHRS and CDR2 YFSETQ. CDR3 region: CASSLARTSGGATDTQYF. CDR3 bases: TGCGCCAGCAGCTTGGCTAGGACTAGCGGGGGGGCCACCGATACGCAGTATTTT. The full variable domain, completed using reference TRBV5-1 and TRBJ2-3, is KAGVTQTPRYLIKTRGQQVTLSCSPISGHRSVSWYQQTPGQGLQFLFEYFSETQRNKGNFPGRFSGRQFSNSRSEMNVSTLELGDSALYLCASSLARTSGGATDTQYFGPGTRLTVL.

This clone has a handful of counts. This sequence is one base from a far larger clone and is likely a read error. V is TRBV5-1 and J is TRBJ2-7; 7 nucleotides align to TRBD1. CDR1 and CDR2 from the germline V gene are SGHRS and YFSETQ. The CDR3 is made up of 14 amino acids. V lost 1 base and J lost 2; bases outside the gene matches: 3. The CDR3 region is CASSLTGTAYEQYF. The DNA for the CDR3 is TGCGCCAGCAGCTTGACCGGGACAGCCTACGAGCAGTACTTC.

A single count supports this clone. The genes are TRBV12-3 or TRBV12-4 and TRBJ2-5; the match to TRBD2 covers 8 bases. The CDR3 spans 13 residues. J gave up 6 bases and V 6 bases, and 6 bases lay outside the gene matches. CDR3 in amino acids: CASSVSGGQTQYF. In nucleotides, the CDR3 is TGTGCCAGCAGCGTAAGCGGGGGACAGACCCAGTACTTC.

V is TRBV30 and J is TRBJ1-5, with TRBD1 identical over 10 bases. There are 13 residues in the CDR3. The junction had 5 bases not matched to a gene; V was cut back by 4 bases and J by 8 bases. Germline CDR1 reads GTSNPN; CDR2 reads SVGIG (reference sequence). The CDR3 here is CAWNRDRGEPQHF. The DNA for the CDR3 is TGTGCCTGGAACCGGGACAGGGGCGAGCCCCAGCATTTT.

This clone was seen a handful of times. This chain connects TRBV7-3 to TRBJ2-5, with TRBD2 matching over 15 bases. Trimming took 4 bases from V and 5 from J; bases not matched to a gene: 5. The germline V gene has CDR1 SGHTA and CDR2 FQGTGA. The CDR3 loop spans 16 amino acids. The CDR3 nucleotides read TGTGCCAGCAGCTCGGGACTAGCGGGGGGCAGGGAGACCCAGTACTTC. Translating gives CASSSGLAGGRETQYF.

J is TRBJ2-5 and V is TRBV19, with 9 nucleotides matching TRBD2. Unmatched junction bases numbered 5, after V lost 7 bases and J lost 5 bases. The germline gives CDR1 LNHDA, CDR2 SQIVND (reference sequence). This CDR3 has 13 amino acids. This CDR3 is CASTPRGGETQYF. CDR3 nucleotide sequence: TGTGCCAGTACTCCGCGGGGGGGGGAGACCCAGTACTTC.

This clone was picked up one time. The chain uses TRBV10-1 and TRBJ2-3; TRBD2 might be the D (5 bases). CDR1 WNHNN and CDR2 SYGVQD come from the germline V gene (reference sequence). The V end lost 3 bases, the J end lost 7 bases, and 11 bases lay between the germline ends. CDR3 length: 13 residues. The DNA for the CDR3 is TGCGCCAGCAGTGATACCCGAGGGAATACGCAGTATTTT. Its translation is CASSDTRGNTQYF.

The chain uses TRBV18 and TRBJ2-2, with D maybe TRBD1 (5 bases). Germline loops: CDR1 KGHSH, CDR2 LQKENI. The CDR3 length is 18 residues. Trimming took 2 bases from V and 2 from J, leaving 18 bases between them. DNA of the CDR3: TGTGCCAGCTCACCATATGCCAACCAGCAGGGAAACACCGGGGAGCTGTTTTTT. Its translation is CASSPYANQQGNTGELFF. The variable domain in full, completed from reference TRBV18 and TRBJ2-2, reads NAGVMQNPRHLVRRRGQEARLRCSPMKGHSHVYWYRQLPEEGLKFMVYLQKENIIDESGMPKERFSAEFPKEGPSILRIQQVVRGDSAAYFCASSPYANQQGNTGELFFGEGSRLTVL.

CDR3 nucleotide sequence: TGTGCCAGCAGTGAAACAGGGACCTATGGCTACACCTTC. Amino acid sequence: CASSETGTYGYTF. The gene calls are TRBV2 and TRBJ1-2; tentatively, D is TRBD1 (6 bases). CDR3 length: 13 residues. V lost 2 bases to trimming and J lost 4 bases, with 8 bases between them. Per germline, CDR1 SNHLY and CDR2 FYNNEI.

Here the CDR3 DNA reads TGTGCCAGCTCTTCCAGGGATGGCAATCAGCCCCAGCATTTT. This encodes CASSSRDGNQPQHF. The genes are TRBV19 and TRBJ1-5, with D perhaps matching TRBD1 (5 bases). The V gene's germline CDR1 is LNHDA and CDR2 SQIVND (reference sequence). The CDR3 runs to 14 residues. V was shortened by 9 bases and J by 2 bases, with 14 bases between the two germline ends.

This chain connects TRBV18 to TRBJ2-7, with 11 bases aligning to TRBD2. The germline V gene encodes CDR1 KGHSH and CDR2 LQKENI. The CDR3 contains 17 residues. Trimming cost V 0 bases and J 5 bases; bases outside gene matches: 9. CDR3 protein: CASSPPSGGAGLHEQYF. The CDR3 DNA reads as TGTGCCAGCTCACCACCTAGCGGGGGGGCAGGGCTCCACGAGCAGTACTTC.

This chain uses TRBV4-3 with TRBJ2-1; 7 positions agree with TRBD2. The CDR3 has 13 residues. In germline, CDR1 is LGHNA, CDR2 YSLEER. Trimming cost V 1 base and J 7 bases; bases outside gene matches: 1. The CDR3 loop reads CASSQGLANEQFF. The CDR3 nucleotides are TGCGCCAGCAGCCAAGGACTAGCAAATGAGCAGTTCTTC.

The chain is built from TRBV6-1 and TRBJ1-2, with 10 bases matching TRBD1. This CDR3 has 16 residues. V shed 4 bases and J 4 bases; nucleotides not matched to a gene: 9. Germline CDR1 is MNHNS and CDR2 is SASEGT. CDR3 bases: TGTGCCAGCAGTGGGGACAGGGGTTCTCCTTCCTATGGCTACACCTTC. Encoded protein: CASSGDRGSPSYGYTF.

The V and J genes are TRBV4-3 and TRBJ2-7, with 8 bases lining up with TRBD1. V was pared by 3 bases and J by 2 bases, with 3 bases of the junction left unmatched. This CDR3 region has 14 residues. Germline CDR1 reads LGHNA; CDR2 reads YSLEER. CDR3 region: CASSHRTGTYEQYF. DNA for the CDR3: TGCGCCAGCAGCCATAGGACAGGGACCTACGAGCAGTACTTC.

The chain couples TRBV4-1 to TRBJ2-7, with a possible D match to TRBD1 (5 bases). This CDR3 is built from 13 residues. The germline CDR1 and CDR2 sequences are MGHRA and YSYEKL. The germline V and J ends were trimmed by 0 bases and 3 bases, with 6 bases remaining between them. The CDR3 DNA reads as TGCGCCAGCAGCCAAGACGACAGCTACGAGCAGTACTTC. Protein sequence: CASSQDDSYEQYF.

The chain recombines TRBV5-6 with TRBJ1-1; 7 bases match TRBD1. Germline assignment: CDR1 SGHDT and CDR2 YYEEEE. Trimming removed 3 bases from V and 4 bases from J; junction bases left unmatched: 15. This CDR3 has 17 residues. CDR3 nucleotide sequence: TGTGCCAGCAGCTCCACCCTGGACAGGTTCCTGTTCACTGAAGCTTTCTTT. Translation: CASSSTLDRFLFTEAFF.

J is TRBJ1-1 and V is TRBV18, with D perhaps matching TRBD1 (5 bases). The CDR3 is 14 amino acids. V was clipped by 3 bases and J by 5 bases, with 13 bases between them. Germline assignment: CDR1 KGHSH and CDR2 LQKENI. CDR3 DNA sequence: TGTGCCAGCTCACCTGTTCAGGGACTTACTGAAGCTTTCTTT. It is translated as CASSPVQGLTEAFF.

The CDR3 DNA is TGCGCCAGCAGCTTTGAAGCGGGGGGGCAGGAGACCCAGTACTTC. Translation gives CASSFEAGGQETQYF. The V gene is TRBV5-1, the J gene TRBJ2-5; 10 nucleotides agree with TRBD2. V lost 2 bases and J lost 5; bases outside the gene matches: 6. The CDR3 sequence is 15 residues long. Per germline, CDR1 SGHRS and CDR2 YFSETQ.

The chain joins TRBV7-8 to TRBJ2-6, with D unresolved. CDR1 and CDR2 (germline): SGHVS, FQNEAQ. CDR3 length: 15 residues. V shed 1 base and J shed 2 bases, with 6 bases lying between them. The CDR3 sequence: CASSLVGPGANVLTF. The CDR3 nucleotides are TGTGCCAGCAGCTTAGTGGGCCCTGGGGCCAACGTCCTGACTTTC.

The chain combines TRBV5-6 with TRBJ1-2; a possible D gene is TRBD1 (6 bases). Germline V gives CDR1 SGHDT, CDR2 YYEEEE. This CDR3 comprises 15 residues. V was cut by 7 bases and J by 0 bases, with 16 bases left in between. CDR3 amino acids: CASGGAAQANYGYTF. DNA for the CDR3: TGTGCCAGCGGGGGGGCTGCGCAAGCTAACTATGGCTACACCTTC.

This chain uses TRBV4-1 with TRBJ1-4; D is ambiguous. CDR1 and CDR2 (germline): MGHRA, YSYEKL. The CDR3 spans 15 residues. Trimming removed 6 bases from V and 0 bases from J, with 11 bases in between. CDR3 region: CASRTTVATNEKLFF. The CDR3 DNA reads as TGCGCCAGCAGAACCACAGTTGCAACTAATGAAAAACTGTTTTTT.

The rearrangement joins TRBV5-1 to TRBJ2-5; 8 nucleotides align to TRBD1. The CDR3 spans 17 residues. V was clipped by 3 bases and J by 5 bases; unmatched bases: 15. Germline loops: CDR1 SGHRS, CDR2 YFSETQ. CDR3 nucleotides: TGCGCCAGCAGCTCCTTGGCCCAGGGGGCCGCTATGGAGACCCAGTACTTC. Translation: CASSSLAQGAAMETQYF.